This TCR beta chain was obtained from a study of radiation and T cells in renal cell carcinoma. Sequencing was performed with immunoSEQ multiplex PCR; in TCRdb, only in-frame clones are kept and a portion is missing. Found here are some 97,000 clones, roughly 84% of them singletons; the top ten hold more than 7%. The time point: blood 4 weeks post-SBRT, at nephrectomy. The treatment was: 15 Gy SBRT to primary tumor, nephrectomy 4 weeks later. Here the sequenced sample was blood, taken from a patient whose treatment included radiotherapy and nephrectomy. The sequence derives from a man in his sixties with renal cell carcinoma.

CDR3 sequence reads: CASSSLGISPYNEQFF. The CDR3 DNA reads as TGTGCCAGCAGTTCCCTAGGGATAAGCCCATACAATGAGCAGTTCTTC. The gene calls are TRBV6-5 and TRBJ2-1; D is unresolved. The CDR3 spans 16 residues. Germline lookup yields CDR1 MNHEY and CDR2 SVGAGI. V was clipped by 4 bases and J by 4 bases, with 17 bases between them.